The 15 T cell receptor beta chains presented below share a single source sample, sequenced in a study of CD8 T cells in ankylosing spondylitis. Findings and limits, study-wide: Apparently characteristic of ankylosing spondylitis blood was a TCR beta motif (roughly eight highly homologous variants).

Antigens of these TCRs are unknown. TCRdb analysed the 5' RACE reads with MiXCR anew, one entry per CDR3 protein. In the table there are 390,000 or so distinct CDR3 sequences, 20% to 25% of which are singletons. Specimen: blood, either unsorted or a sorted T cell fraction (not recorded which). The receptors derive from a male donor with ankylosing spondylitis.

The J gene is TRBJ2-7, the V gene TRBV5-5; no clear D. There are 15 residues in the CDR3. The V gene lost 2 bases and the J gene lost 2 bases, with 14 bases spanning the gap. Germline CDR1 is SGHKS and CDR2 is YYEKEE (reference sequence). CDR3 in amino acids: CASSFGPYEPYEQYF. CDR3 coding DNA: TGTGCCAGCAGCTTCGGACCGTACGAACCCTACGAGCAGTACTTC. The whole variable domain, filled in from reference TRBV5-5 and TRBJ2-7, reads DAGVTQSPTHLIKTRGQQVTLRCSPISGHKSVSWYQQVLGQGPQFIFQYYEKEERGRGNFPDRFSARQFPNYSSELNVNALLLGDSALYLCASSFGPYEPYEQYFGPGTRLTVT.

This clonotype was seen only a few times. This sequence joins TRBV2 and TRBJ2-2; no reliable D call. The V end lost 4 bases, the J end lost 4 bases, and 4 bases lay between the germline ends. CDR3 length: 12 residues. The germline CDR1 and CDR2 sequences are SNHLY and FYNNEI. For the CDR3, the DNA is TGTGCCAGCAGTGCTTTCACCGGGGAGCTGTTTTTT. This gives the protein CASSAFTGELFF. Complete variable domain (other parts from reference TRBV2 and TRBJ2-2): EPEVTQTPSHQVTQMGQEVILRCVPISNHLYFYWYRQILGQKVEFLVSFYNNEISEKSEIFDDQFSVERPDGSNFTLKIRSTKLEDSAMYFCASSAFTGELFFGEGSRLTVL.

The gene calls are TRBV12-3 or TRBV12-4 and TRBJ2-7; 9 bases are shared with TRBD1. Losses at the gene ends were 7 bases for V and 5 bases for J; bases not matched to a gene: 6. The CDR3 length is 13 residues. The CDR3 spells CASNRDRVDEQYF. CDR3 nucleotide sequence: TGTGCCAGCAACCGGGACAGGGTTGACGAGCAGTACTTC.

The sample holds many counts of this clonotype. This chain connects TRBV10-3 to TRBJ2-6, with D tentatively TRBD1 (5 bases). From germline, CDR1 is ENHRY and CDR2 SYGVKD. This CDR3 has 16 amino acids. Trimming stripped 1 base from V and 3 bases from J, with 10 bases between. The CDR3 DNA is TGTGCCATCAGTGAGTTCAGGGATCGTGGGGCCAACGTCCTGACTTTC. Protein product: CAISEFRDRGANVLTF.

The CDR3 reads CASSQTSGSHTQYF. The CDR3 DNA follows: TGTGCCAGCAGCCAGACTAGCGGGAGCCATACGCAGTATTTT. The V and J genes are TRBV7-3 and TRBJ2-3; 12 nucleotides match TRBD2. Germline trimming cut 5 bases from V and 7 bases from J; bases unmatched to any gene: 4. CDR1 is SGHTA and CDR2 is FQGTGA in the germline V gene. This CDR3 contains 14 residues.

This clonotype came up a few times. This chain uses TRBV5-1 with TRBJ2-7; D perhaps matches TRBD1 (6 bases). The germline CDR1 and CDR2 sequences are SGHRS and YFSETQ. The CDR3 is 13 amino acids. Trimming pared 4 bases from V and 3 bases from J, leaving 11 bases between. The CDR3 DNA reads as TGCGCCAGCAGCGCAGGGGTTAGCTACGAGCAGTACTTC. This encodes CASSAGVSYEQYF.

The V call is TRBV9, the J call TRBJ2-2; D is perhaps TRBD1 (5 bases). There are 17 residues in the CDR3. Germline V gene sequence: CDR1 SGDLS, CDR2 YYNGEE. The ends were cut back, 2 bases at V and 2 bases at J, with 16 bases in the middle. This chain's CDR3 is CASSVWGVISNTGELFF. The CDR3 DNA sequence: TGTGCCAGCAGCGTTTGGGGCGTGATCTCAAACACCGGGGAGCTGTTTTTT.

Only a few counts were recorded for this clonotype. The chain combines TRBV7-6 with TRBJ1-2, with D tentatively TRBD1 (5 bases). The germline V and J ends were trimmed by 1 base and 8 bases, with 11 bases remaining between them. The germline V gene has CDR1 SGHVS and CDR2 FNYEAQ. CDR3 length: 13 amino acids. CDR3 nucleotides: TGTGCCAGCAGCTTAGACGCCGGGGACGGCTACACCTTC. Translating it yields CASSLDAGDGYTF. The whole variable domain, remainder taken from reference TRBV7-6 and TRBJ1-2, is GAGVSQSPRYKVTKRGQDVALRCDPISGHVSLYWYRQALGQGPEFLTYFNYEAQQDKSGLPNDRFSAERPEGSISTLTIQRTEQRDSAMYRCASSLDAGDGYTFGSGTRLTVV.

V gene TRBV10-3 combines with J gene TRBJ1-2, with D possibly TRBD1 on 5 matching bases. The V and J ends lost 6 bases and 2 bases respectively, with 10 bases between them. This CDR3 is 13 amino acids long. Germline CDR1 and CDR2: ENHRY and SYGVKD. The CDR3 sequence: CAIREDTNYGYTF. The CDR3 coding sequence is TGTGCCATCAGAGAGGACACGAACTATGGCTACACCTTC.

In its sample, this clonotype was seen once. This chain connects TRBV18 to TRBJ2-4, with unresolved D. The ends were cut back, 3 bases at V and 0 bases at J, with 6 bases in the middle. Per germline, CDR1 KGHSH and CDR2 LQKENI. The CDR3 has 14 residues. The CDR3 coding sequence is TGTGCCAGCTCACCTCCAGTAGCCAAAAACATTCAGTACTTC. It specifies CASSPPVAKNIQYF.

The rearrangement links TRBV12-3 or TRBV12-4 to TRBJ2-7; 9 nucleotides match TRBD1. This CDR3 region has 13 residues. With V trimmed by 5 bases and J by 3 bases, 2 bases remained unmatched. DNA of the CDR3: TGTGCCAGCAGTACGGACAGGGGCTACGAGCAGTACTTC. Translated, it gives CASSTDRGYEQYF.

The chain is built from TRBV5-1 and TRBJ2-6, with D perhaps assigned TRBD1 or TRBD2 (5 bases each). The V gene lost 4 bases and the J gene lost 1 base, with 9 bases spanning the gap. The CDR3 is 15 residues long. CDR1 is SGHRS and CDR2 is YFSETQ in the germline V gene. The CDR3 loop reads CASSLGTSGANVLTF. The CDR3 coding sequence is TGCGCCAGCAGCCTGGGGACGTCTGGGGCCAACGTCCTGACTTTC. Full variable domain (rest looked up from reference TRBV5-1 and TRBJ2-6): KAGVTQTPRYLIKTRGQQVTLSCSPISGHRSVSWYQQTPGQGLQFLFEYFSETQRNKGNFPGRFSGRQFSNSRSEMNVSTLELGDSALYLCASSLGTSGANVLTFGAGSRLTVL.

This clonotype came up a few times. The V call is TRBV18, the J call TRBJ2-7, with 14 positions matching TRBD2. Germline V gives CDR1 KGHSH, CDR2 LQKENI. Germline trimming cut 6 bases from V and 1 base from J; bases unmatched to any gene: 2. CDR3 length: 15 residues. This chain's CDR3 is CASSRTSGRSYEQYF. The CDR3 coding sequence is TGTGCCAGCTCGCGGACTAGCGGGAGGTCCTACGAGCAGTACTTC.

This sequence joins TRBV18 and TRBJ1-1; 10 bases are a match to TRBD1. This CDR3 has 15 residues. J was trimmed by 3 bases and V by 3 bases; bases with no gene match: 4. CDR1 KGHSH and CDR2 LQKENI come from the germline V gene. DNA of the CDR3: TGTGCCAGCTCACCTGACAGGGGGCGACACACTGAAGCTTTCTTT. Its protein is CASSPDRGRHTEAFF.

V and J are TRBV15 and TRBJ2-7; D is unclear. Trimming took off 1 base at V and 2 bases at J, with 6 bases between the two ends. Germline V gives CDR1 LNHNV, CDR2 YYDKDF (reference sequence). CDR3 length: 13 residues. Written as DNA, the CDR3 is TGTGCCACCAGCAGAGGGGCCCCCTACGAGCAGTACTTC. Its translation is CATSRGAPYEQYF.